These 7 T cell receptor beta chains were sequenced from one sample in a study of early T cells in non-severe SARS-CoV-2 infection. TCRdb ran MiXCR on the 5' RACE reads and lists one entry per CDR3 protein. The sample lists about 30,000 distinct CDR3 sequences, around 5.8% occurring once. The sample was whole blood. These receptors all stem from an adult who was a healthcare worker with PCR-confirmed SARS-CoV-2 infection or an uninfected control (not recorded which).

This clonotype turned up a few times. V and J are TRBV7-6 and TRBJ2-1; 7 bases fit TRBD2. CDR3 size: 14 residues. V was pared by 5 bases and J by 4 bases, with 5 bases of the junction left unmatched. The germline V gene encodes CDR1 SGHVS and CDR2 FNYEAQ. This chain's CDR3 is CASSISGFYNEQFF. CDR3 coding DNA: TGTGCCAGCAGCATTAGCGGGTTTTACAATGAGCAGTTCTTC.

Ten or more counts support this clonotype. This chain links TRBV7-9 with TRBJ1-2; D might be TRBD1 (6 bases). Trimming stripped 11 bases from V and 4 bases from J, with 17 bases between. The CDR3 extends over 13 amino acids. Germline CDR1 is SEHNR and CDR2 is FQNEAQ (reference sequence). CDR3 DNA sequence: TGTGCCTCCGCCCGGGACATGGTCTATGGCTACACCTTC. It is translated as CASARDMVYGYTF.

Ten or more counts support this clonotype. The J gene is TRBJ2-3, the V gene TRBV7-3; D assignment may be TRBD1 or TRBD2 (5 bases each). Trimming stripped 1 base from V and 6 bases from J, with 14 bases between. Per the germline V gene, CDR1 is SGHTA and CDR2 is FQGTGA. The CDR3 runs 15 residues. Written as DNA, the CDR3 is TGTGCCAGCAGCTTAAGAAGTCTGGGGACGGATACGCAGTATTTT. Protein sequence: CASSLRSLGTDTQYF. The variable domain in full, with the rest retrieved from reference TRBV7-3 and TRBJ2-3, is GAGVSQTPSNKVTEKGKYVELRCDPISGHTALYWYRQSLGQGPEFLIYFQGTGAADDSGLPNDRFFAVRPEGSVSTLKIQRTERGDSAVYLCASSLRSLGTDTQYFGPGTRLTVL.

This clonotype was counted between two and nine times. An end of the junction does not agree with germline; a read error may underlie this. The chain is built from TRBV5-4 and TRBJ2-3; the D is unclear. Germline lookup yields CDR1 SGHNT and CDR2 YYREEE (reference sequence). The CDR3 length is 15 residues. The CDR3 bases are TGTGCCAACAGCTTGCTCGGATCGTTCACAGATACGCAGTATTTT. This gives the protein CANSLLGSFTDTQYF.

This clonotype was counted many times. The CDR3 reads CASSFSRGDTGELFF. The CDR3 nucleotides are TGTGCCAGCAGCTTCAGCAGGGGAGATACCGGGGAGCTGTTTTTT. The chain has TRBV7-9 and TRBJ2-2; a possible D gene is TRBD1 (6 bases). This CDR3 region has 15 residues. V dropped 3 bases and J dropped 5 bases, with 13 bases sitting between them. Germline V gives CDR1 SEHNR, CDR2 FQNEAQ (reference sequence).

This clonotype was found many times. V and J are TRBV6-6 and TRBJ2-7; D uncertain. Germline CDR1 is MNHNY and CDR2 is SVGAGI (reference sequence). Trimming left V 0 bases short and J 6 bases short, with 9 bases between. This CDR3 region has 13 residues. In DNA form, the CDR3 reads TGTGCCAGCAGTTACTCGATATCAATCGAGCAGTACTTC. Protein sequence: CASSYSISIEQYF.

At least ten counts were recorded for this clonotype. This sequence joins TRBV9 and TRBJ2-7; weak D call: TRBD1 (6 bases). CDR3 length: 16 amino acids. Trimming removed 3 bases from V and 7 bases from J, with 23 bases in between. Germline V gene data show CDR1 as SGDLS and CDR2 as YYNGEE. This CDR3 is CASSDSPHRDLWEQYF. Written as DNA, the CDR3 is TGTGCCAGCAGCGACTCACCGCACAGGGACCTCTGGGAGCAGTACTTC.